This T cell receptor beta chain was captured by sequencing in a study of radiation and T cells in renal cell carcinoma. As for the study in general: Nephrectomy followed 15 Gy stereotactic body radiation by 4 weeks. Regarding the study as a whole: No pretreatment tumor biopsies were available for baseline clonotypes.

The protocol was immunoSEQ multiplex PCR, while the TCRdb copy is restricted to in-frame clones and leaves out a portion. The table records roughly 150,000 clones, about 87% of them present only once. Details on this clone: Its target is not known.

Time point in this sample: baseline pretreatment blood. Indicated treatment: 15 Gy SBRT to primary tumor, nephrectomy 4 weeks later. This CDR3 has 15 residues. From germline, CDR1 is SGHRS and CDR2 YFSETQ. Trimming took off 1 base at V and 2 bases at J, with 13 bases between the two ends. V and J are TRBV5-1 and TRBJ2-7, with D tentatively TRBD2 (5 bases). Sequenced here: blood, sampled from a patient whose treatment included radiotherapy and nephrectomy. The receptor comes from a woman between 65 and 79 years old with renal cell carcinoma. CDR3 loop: CASSLRELPPYEQYF. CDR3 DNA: TGCGCCAGCAGCTTGAGGGAGCTACCCCCCTACGAGCAGTACTTC.